This TCR beta chain was sequenced for a study of T cells in Graves' hyperthyroidism and ophthalmopathy. This clonotype was seen only a few times. Amplification of TCR beta CDR3 regions was performed using RNA transcripts as template. RT-PCR in the first round (using the HTBI primer set) targeted the TCR CDR3. TCRdb redid the calling of the multiplex PCR reads with MiXCR, one entry per CDR3 protein. The sample carries under 800,000 distinct CDR3 sequences, 12% to 15% recorded once. The sequenced sample was blood. This clonotype originated in a woman under 30 with Graves' hyperthyroidism.

CDR3 nucleotides: TGCAGTGCTAGAGATCAGGCGGGGAGTTCCTACGAGCAGTACTTC. This gives the protein CSARDQAGSSYEQYF. This chain connects TRBV20-1 to TRBJ2-7; TRBD2 might be the D (6 bases). With 0 bases removed from V and 1 base from J, the gap between germline ends came to 13 bases. CDR3 length: 15 residues. CDR1 is DFQATT and CDR2 is SNEGSKA in the germline V gene (reference sequence).